Sequencing of this T cell receptor beta chain was carried out in a study of T cells after yellow fever vaccination. General study findings and limits: Most primary-vaccination clones reappeared after the booster (around 95% CD4, about 90% CD8). Weaker in magnitude, the secondary response showed a faster peak on day 5 versus 15.

Of note for this clonotype: Its antigen is not known.

Synthesis of TCR cDNA relied on 5'RACE template switching, which attached a universal primer site and UMIs. TCRdb redid the calling of the 5' RACE reads with MiXCR, one entry per CDR3 protein. This sample carries around 350,000 distinct CDR3 sequences, 9.5% to 13% of them seen once, and the ten largest clones take more than 15%. From germline, CDR1 is SGHDN and CDR2 FVKESK. The CDR3 extends over 16 amino acids. V was shortened by 5 bases and J by 7 bases, with 21 bases between the two germline ends. The sequence derives from a man younger than 30 who received the YFV17D yellow fever vaccine. V is TRBV14 and J is TRBJ2-1, with a possible D match to TRBD1 (5 bases). The material was PBMCs, obtained on the day of the first yellow fever vaccination. The CDR3 sequence: CASSKGAGRQGNEQFF. DNA of the CDR3: TGTGCCAGCAGCAAAGGGGCAGGGCGGCAGGGAAATGAGCAGTTCTTC.